These 5 T cell receptor beta chains share one sample of origin, sequenced in a study of T cell repertoires in cytomegalovirus infection. MiXCR, applied by TCRdb to the reads, yields one record per CDR3 protein. Of about 63,000 distinct CDR3 sequences in the sample, around 20% were seen once. The antigens of these receptors remain unknown. The sample here was CD8+ T cells from cultured PBMCs, taken from culture after CMV antigen stimulation. These receptors came from a human donor in good health (CMV status not recorded). Some clones in this sample may be carry-over from other donors' samples.

A few counts support this clonotype. Relative to the germline gene, one junction end is altered; a read error may explain this. V gene TRBV4-1 combines with J gene TRBJ2-7; D possibly corresponds to TRBD1 (6 bases). The CDR3 covers 14 residues. In germline, CDR1 is MGHRA, CDR2 YSYEKL. CDR3 nucleotide sequence: TGTGCCAGCAGCCAAGATAACAGGGTAGGCGAGCAGTACTTC. Amino acids: CASSQDNRVGEQYF.

The chain couples TRBV12-3 or TRBV12-4 to TRBJ2-1; D unresolved. Trimming shortened V by 4 bases and J by 5 bases, and 6 bases separated the two germline ends. The CDR3 extends over 12 amino acids. The CDR3 loop reads CASSYSHNEQFF. CDR3 in DNA: TGTGCCAGCAGTTACAGCCACAATGAGCAGTTCTTC.

This clonotype was detected many times. This chain connects TRBV7-2 to TRBJ1-5; the D gene is possibly TRBD1 (5 bases). V dropped 1 base and J dropped 4 bases, with 8 bases sitting between them. This CDR3 is 14 amino acids long. Germline-derived CDR1 and CDR2 are SGHTA and FQGNSA. CDR3 nucleotide sequence: TGTGCCAGCAGCTTAGGGCAGGGAAATCAGCCCCAGCATTTT. Protein product: CASSLGQGNQPQHF. The full variable domain, in which reference TRBV7-2 and TRBJ1-5 provide the parts outside the CDR3, is GAGVSQSPSNKVTEKGKDVELRCDPISGHTALYWYRQSLGQGLEFLIYFQGNSAPDKSGLPSDRFSAERTGGSVSTLTIQRTQQEDSAVYLCASSLGQGNQPQHFGDGTRLSIL.

V gene TRBV7-9 combines with J gene TRBJ1-1; D is possibly TRBD1 (5 bases). This CDR3 is built from 15 residues. Germline loops: CDR1 SEHNR, CDR2 FQNEAQ (reference sequence). V gave up 5 bases and J gave up 10 bases, with 23 bases separating them. This CDR3 reads CASSMGGEGRLRAFF. In DNA form, the CDR3 reads TGTGCCAGCAGCATGGGGGGGGAAGGGCGGTTGAGAGCTTTCTTT.

Only a few counts were recorded for this clonotype. This chain connects TRBV11-2 to TRBJ2-2; 15 positions agree with TRBD2. Germline V gives CDR1 SGHAT, CDR2 FQNNGV. V gave up 5 bases and J gave up 4 bases; unmatched junction bases: 8. The CDR3 spans 18 residues. The CDR3 protein is CASSDGLAGGRGTGELFF. In DNA form, the CDR3 reads TGTGCCAGCAGCGATGGACTAGCGGGGGGGCGAGGCACCGGGGAGCTGTTTTTT. Using reference TRBV11-2 and TRBJ2-2 for the parts outside the CDR3, the full variable domain is EAGVAQSPRYKIIEKRQSVAFWCNPISGHATLYWYQQILGQGPKLLIQFQNNGVVDDSQLPKDRFSAERLKGVDSTLKIQPAKLEDSAVYLCASSDGLAGGRGTGELFFGEGSRLTVL.